Listed below are T cell receptor beta chains from one sample, sequenced in a study of blood T cell repertoires in COVID-19. Repertoires were generated with immunoSEQ multiplex PCR, while TCRdb's copy carries only in-frame clones and drops some. The profile covers around 72,000 clones, with roughly 85% appearing a single time and less than 2% taken by the ten largest. Specimen: peripheral blood. These receptors originate from a woman aged 55-70 years with acute or convalescent COVID-19. Both conserved end residues are part of each CDR3. Only some rows state a clone size, as once, few, many or a class for expanded clones.

CDR3: CASSPGAGGYTF; size: -; V: TRBV7-9; J: TRBJ1-2
CDR3: CASSFLTNEQFF; size: -; V: TRBV7-2; J: TRBJ2-1
CDR3: CASSLTGGNEQFF; size: -; V: TRBV7-3; J: TRBJ2-1
CDR3: CSVVTGSSYEQYF; size: -; V: TRBV29-1; J: TRBJ2-7
CDR3: CASSLQANSPLHF; size: -; V: TRBV9; J: TRBJ1-6
CDR3: CASSREQDTEAFF; size: -; V: TRBV18; J: TRBJ1-1
CDR3: CASSSSRGATGELFF; size: -; V: TRBV11-1; J: TRBJ2-2
CDR3: CASSLTGGNEKLFF; size: -; V: TRBV7-9; J: TRBJ1-4
CDR3: CASSPPRGGYTF; size: -; V: TRBV19; J: TRBJ1-2
CDR3: CSAEVGIGYGYTF; size: once; V: TRBV29-1; J: TRBJ1-2
CDR3: CASSLMRGSYEQYF; size: few; V: TRBV11-1; J: TRBJ2-7
CDR3: CASSMIGGSNSPLHF; size: once; V: TRBV19; J: TRBJ1-6
CDR3: CASSTSGQDIYGYTF; size: -; V: TRBV5-1; J: TRBJ1-2
CDR3: CASSSPDYEQYF; size: -; V: TRBV12-3/TRBV12-4; J: TRBJ2-7
CDR3: CASSLVAGGLYGYTF; size: -; V: TRBV7-8; J: TRBJ1-2
CDR3: CASSVGGIQNTEAFF; size: -; V: TRBV9; J: TRBJ1-1
CDR3: CASSLLGATEAFF; size: -; V: TRBV28; J: TRBJ1-1
CDR3: CASSLLAAGSYNEQFF; size: -; V: TRBV7-3; J: TRBJ2-1
CDR3: CAWSGTSVLGEQYF; size: -; V: TRBV30; J: TRBJ2-7
CDR3: CASSLDREAPLHF; size: -; V: TRBV3-1/TRBV3-2; J: TRBJ1-6
CDR3: CASSLELAGGTGELFF; size: -; V: TRBV5-4; J: TRBJ2-2
CDR3: CATSDLGSQGANTGELFF; size: -; V: TRBV24-1; J: TRBJ2-2
CDR3: CASSFGDRVLEETQYF; size: once; V: TRBV11-1; J: TRBJ2-5
CDR3: CASRRSHDRNTEAFF; size: few; V: TRBV27; J: TRBJ1-1
CDR3: CASRPTGSPLHF; size: -; V: TRBV2; J: TRBJ1-6
CDR3: CASSPRAGSNGTDTQYF; size: -; V: TRBV9; J: TRBJ2-3
CDR3: CASSVEINPGSTEAFF; size: -; V: TRBV9; J: TRBJ1-1
CDR3: CATSRDSISGREKLFF; size: -; V: TRBV15; J: TRBJ1-4
CDR3: CASSPESGVTNEKLFF; size: -; V: TRBV18; J: TRBJ1-4
CDR3: CASSQVGGRGNSPLHF; size: -; V: TRBV3-1/TRBV3-2; J: TRBJ1-6
CDR3: CASSFQQGTNQPQHF; size: once; V: TRBV28; J: TRBJ1-5
CDR3: CATSRELGARGYTF; size: few; V: TRBV15; J: TRBJ1-2
CDR3: CAWRGTQGANSPLHF; size: -; V: TRBV30; J: TRBJ1-6
CDR3: CASSPTGINTGELFF; size: -; V: TRBV6-2/TRBV6-3; J: TRBJ2-2
CDR3: CASRASGRIEQYF; size: -; V: TRBV10-2; J: TRBJ2-7
CDR3: CATSREKGQGANQPQHF; size: -; V: TRBV15; J: TRBJ1-5
CDR3: CASSLANLAFGTGVTGELFF; size: -; V: TRBV5-1; J: TRBJ2-2
CDR3: CASSYQAGIYGYTF; size: -; V: TRBV6-6; J: TRBJ1-2
CDR3: CASNNRGAGGYTF; size: -; V: TRBV6-5; J: TRBJ1-2
CDR3: CAWNKKRNTEAFF; size: -; V: TRBV30; J: TRBJ1-1
CDR3: CASSFESSETQYF; size: -; V: TRBV5-1; J: TRBJ2-5
CDR3: CASSRPPSKETQYF; size: -; V: TRBV7-9; J: TRBJ2-5
CDR3: CASSAEARDTEAFF; size: few; V: TRBV9; J: TRBJ1-1
CDR3: CASSIDSPGEKLFF; size: once; V: TRBV5-1; J: TRBJ1-4
CDR3: CATSLTSGVYEQYF; size: -; V: TRBV6-6; J: TRBJ2-7
CDR3: CASSVTRGRSPLHF; size: -; V: TRBV2; J: TRBJ1-6
CDR3: CASSFRDREYEQYF; size: -; V: TRBV5-1; J: TRBJ2-7
CDR3: CAWSVRGGRYGYTF; size: -; V: TRBV30; J: TRBJ1-2
CDR3: CASSLGHTGRNDRVENTIYF; size: once; V: TRBV11-3; J: TRBJ1-3
CDR3: CASSEAQGAEAFF; size: -; V: TRBV10-1; J: TRBJ1-1
CDR3: CASSLGAGITEAFF; size: -; V: TRBV5-1; J: TRBJ1-1
CDR3: CATSDQTGGTYNEQFF; size: -; V: TRBV24-1; J: TRBJ2-1
CDR3: CASSFDSITGELFF; size: -; V: TRBV7-2; J: TRBJ2-2
CDR3: CAWRKPFGSLNTEAFF; size: -; V: TRBV30; J: TRBJ1-1
CDR3: CASSQDVLAGYNEQFF; size: -; V: TRBV3-1/TRBV3-2; J: TRBJ2-1
CDR3: CASSLGPSELNTEAFF; size: -; V: TRBV5-1; J: TRBJ1-1
CDR3: CASSQSLEALGTAFGANVLTF; size: -; V: TRBV23-1; J: TRBJ2-6
CDR3: CASSFGQMNTEAFF; size: -; V: TRBV7-2; J: TRBJ1-1
CDR3: CASIGGPDRAQQFF; size: -; V: TRBV5-1; J: TRBJ2-1
CDR3: CASRRSPVTEEHYGYTF; size: few; V: TRBV5-1; J: TRBJ1-2